The clone carrying this TCR beta chain was recorded at least ten times. Its antigen is currently unknown. Time point: newly diagnosed GD, antithyroid drugs for less than 3 months. TCR sequences were obtained from RNA taken from PBMCs. Library construction for TCR beta used iRepertoire HTBI primers and Arm-PCR of CDR3 regions. TCRdb re-called the multiplex PCR reads with MiXCR, one entry per CDR3 protein. The table records about 350,000 distinct CDR3 sequences, 15% to 20% of them present only once. CDR1 is DFQATT, CDR2 SNEGSKA, per germline (reference sequence). The CDR3 has 15 amino acids. V lost 5 bases and J lost 0; bases outside the gene matches: 6. The sample originates from a study of regulatory T cells in long-lasting Graves disease. Notes on the study in general: Gene preferences differed: TRBV28, TRBJ1-2, TRBJ2-5 in persistent cases. Between persistent patients, around 2,900 public clonotypes were shared, exceeding the approximately 900 shared between new patients.

This sample also appeared in a second study, on T cells in Graves' hyperthyroidism and ophthalmopathy. That source adds: Initially, a first-round RT-PCR of the TCR CDR3 employed the HTBI primer set. Peripheral blood also featured most of the thyroid clonotypes expanded above 0.001.

The chain recombines TRBV20-1 with TRBJ2-3; TRBD2 matches at 9 bases. This TCR came from a woman under 30 with Graves disease. The sequencing here drew on peripheral blood mononuclear cells (PBMCs), taken at new diagnosis, from a patient treated with antithyroid drugs. The DNA for the CDR3 is TGCAGTGCTTATGGACTAGCGCCTAGCACAGATACGCAGTATTTT. Protein sequence: CSAYGLAPSTDTQYF.